This TCR beta chain was sequenced for a study of cytomegalovirus exposure and HLA in healthy donors. Points from the study as a whole: Reportedly, cytomegalovirus status was diagnosed with high sensitivity and specificity. Despite most TCR sequences being rare, some public TCRs occurred in many donors. A reported reduction in N-insertions relative to the approximately 640-donor mean was seen in an Asian-associated ancestry cluster in a later analysis.

The germline V gene has CDR1 SGHTA and CDR2 FQGNSA. Between the trimmed V and J ends, which lost 2 bases and 3 bases, there was a span of 11 bases. The CDR3 contains 15 residues. The PCR employed 60 Vbeta primers together with 13 Jbeta primers. Produced via immunoSEQ multiplex PCR; TCRdb's table is partial and in-frame only. This sample's clone table lists approximately 80,000 clones. As regards this clone: Antigen unknown.

Sequenced material: PBMCs. The TCR originated in a woman in her 30s in good health and CMV-seronegative. V usage is TRBV7-2 and J usage is TRBJ1-5, with D uncertain. CDR3 in amino acids: CASSLSVGVNQPQHF. The CDR3 DNA follows: TGTGCCAGCAGCTTATCAGTAGGAGTCAATCAGCCCCAGCATTTT.